This TCR beta chain was found in a study of molecular identifiers for immune sequencing clone quantification. Germline V lookup: CDR1 MGHRA, CDR2 YSYEKL. Trimming cost V 4 bases and J 0 bases, with 18 bases left between them. The CDR3 extends over 17 amino acids. MiXCR, run by TCRdb on the PCR reads, gives a single entry per CDR3 protein. The sample has around 54,000 distinct CDR3 sequences, roughly 24% seen once; the top ten hold over 1.5%. This clonotype occurred many times. The chain combines TRBV4-1 with TRBJ1-1, with a possible D match to TRBD1 (5 bases). The sequenced sample consisted of naive CD8+ T cells from blood, with Jurkat cell RNA spiked in. Regarding subset: FACS-sorted CD8+CD4-CCR7+CD45RA+ naive T cells. This TCR was recovered from a human donor in good health. Some libraries in this study had Jurkat cell RNA spiked in. The CDR3 here is CASSPHDSSLMNTEAFF. CDR3 DNA: TGCGCCAGCAGCCCTCATGACAGTAGCCTCATGAACACTGAAGCTTTCTTT.